One and the same sample provided the 26 T cell receptor beta chains below, sequenced in a study of CD8 T cells in ankylosing spondylitis. TCRdb re-analysed the 5' RACE reads in MiXCR, keeping a single row per CDR3 protein. This sample yields hundreds of thousands of distinct CDR3 sequences, of which 20% to 25% are seen a single time; around 13% belongs to the top ten. The sample was blood, either unsorted or a sorted T cell fraction (not recorded which). These receptors were collected from a male donor with ankylosing spondylitis or in good health (not recorded which).

The V gene is TRBV12-3 or TRBV12-4, the J gene TRBJ2-4; 9 bases are shared with TRBD1. The CDR3 loop spans 14 amino acids. Unmatched junction bases numbered 7, after V lost 5 bases and J lost 8 bases. For the CDR3, the DNA is TGTGCCAGCAGTCCCGGGACAGGGACGGACATTCAGTACTTC. This codes for CASSPGTGTDIQYF.

This rearrangement joins TRBV7-9 to TRBJ2-5; 7 positions agree with TRBD2. J gave up 0 bases and V 5 bases, and 9 bases lay outside the gene matches. This CDR3 spans 16 amino acids. CDR1 is SEHNR and CDR2 is FQNEAQ in the germline V gene (reference sequence). CDR3 nucleotides: TGTGCCAGCAGCCTAAGCGGGGACCACTACCAAGAGACCCAGTACTTC. Amino acids: CASSLSGDHYQETQYF.

The rearrangement uses TRBV6-1 and TRBJ2-7, with D tentatively TRBD1 (6 bases). There are 12 residues in the CDR3. CDR1 MNHNS and CDR2 SASEGT come from the germline V gene. V was trimmed by 10 bases and J by 6 bases, leaving 16 bases between them. The CDR3 coding sequence is TGTGCCATCGTAGAGACAGGCGGCGAGCAGTACTTC. Protein: CAIVETGGEQYF.

V gene TRBV5-1 combines with J gene TRBJ2-3; perhaps TRBD1 as D (5 bases). With 1 base removed from V and 2 bases from J, the gap between germline ends came to 14 bases. Germline loops: CDR1 SGHRS, CDR2 YFSETQ. The CDR3 consists of 16 residues. Here the CDR3 reads CASSLSSGMYTDTQYF. The CDR3 bases are TGCGCCAGCAGCTTGTCGTCAGGGATGTACACAGATACGCAGTATTTT.

The sample holds a few counts of this clonotype. This chain connects TRBV6-1 to TRBJ2-4, with D possibly matching TRBD2 (5 bases). The germline gives CDR1 MNHNS, CDR2 SASEGT. The CDR3 spans 14 residues. V lost 6 bases, J lost 1 base, and 10 bases lay in between. The CDR3 DNA is TGTGCCAGCAGGGGATGGGAGGCCAAAAACATTCAGTACTTC. Its protein product is CASRGWEAKNIQYF.

This clonotype has a handful of counts. The chain combines TRBV7-4 with TRBJ2-7, with D perhaps TRBD1 (6 bases). Germline V gene data show CDR1 as SGHVT and CDR2 as SQSDAQ. Trimming took off 5 bases at V and 2 bases at J, with 19 bases between the two ends. The CDR3 has 16 residues. Here the CDR3 reads CASSTQNRDGPYEQYF. CDR3 nucleotides: TGTGCCAGCAGCACCCAAAACAGGGATGGGCCCTACGAGCAGTACTTC.

This clonotype was counted a few times. The chain couples TRBV7-8 to TRBJ2-3; no definite D call. Trimming took 1 base from V and 5 from J, leaving 4 bases between them. Germline values: CDR1 SGHVS, CDR2 FQNEAQ. CDR3 size: 12 residues. The CDR3 loop reads CASSLGEDTQYF. CDR3 bases: TGTGCCAGCAGCTTAGGTGAAGATACGCAGTATTTT.

This sequence joins TRBV25-1 and TRBJ2-3; possible D gene TRBD2, 5 bases. The CDR3 covers 13 residues. Germline V gene lookup returns CDR1 MGHDK and CDR2 SYGVNS. V gave up 3 bases and J gave up 4 bases, with 8 bases separating them. CDR3 nucleotides: TGTGCCAGCAGTGATTTGGGAGCAGATACGCAGTATTTT. This codes for CASSDLGADTQYF. The variable domain in full, completed from reference TRBV25-1 and TRBJ2-3, reads EADIYQTPRYLVIGTGKKITLECSQTMGHDKMYWYQQDPGMELHLIHYSYGVNSTEKGDLSSESTVSRIRTEHFPLTLESARPSHTSQYLCASSDLGADTQYFGPGTRLTVL.

This chain connects TRBV18 to TRBJ2-5; TRBD2 might be the D (5 bases). Looked up from germline, CDR1 is KGHSH and CDR2 is LQKENI. The CDR3 spans 14 residues. Trimming shortened V by 4 bases and J by 4 bases, and 13 bases separated the two germline ends. This chain's CDR3 is CASSRQSGIETQYF. In DNA form, the CDR3 reads TGTGCCAGCTCACGTCAGTCGGGGATAGAGACCCAGTACTTC. Complete variable domain (other parts from reference TRBV18 and TRBJ2-5): NAGVMQNPRHLVRRRGQEARLRCSPMKGHSHVYWYRQLPEEGLKFMVYLQKENIIDESGMPKERFSAEFPKEGPSILRIQQVVRGDSAAYFCASSRQSGIETQYFGPGTRLLVL.

The chain has TRBV29-1 and TRBJ1-2, with D maybe TRBD1 (6 bases). The CDR3 extends over 13 amino acids. V was shortened by 6 bases and J by 2 bases, with 13 bases between the two germline ends. Germline values: CDR1 SQVTM, CDR2 ANQGSEA. CDR3 in amino acids: CSVVLQGNYGYTF. CDR3 DNA sequence: TGCAGCGTAGTTCTACAGGGAAACTATGGCTACACCTTC.

A few counts support this clonotype. Here the CDR3 reads CATIRRTSIQETQYF. CDR3 nucleotides: TGTGCCACCATAAGGCGTACTAGTATCCAAGAGACCCAGTACTTC. The chain combines TRBV5-6 with TRBJ2-5, with D maybe TRBD2 (5 bases). CDR3 length equals 15 residues. CDR1 and CDR2 (germline): SGHDT, YYEEEE. V gave up 9 bases and J gave up 1 base, with 19 bases separating them.

There are a few counts of this clonotype. The rearrangement joins TRBV20-1 to TRBJ2-5, with D unclear. CDR3 length: 17 amino acids. V was trimmed by 3 bases and J by 3 bases, leaving 23 bases between them. The germline CDR1 and CDR2 sequences are DFQATT and SNEGSKA (reference sequence). CDR3: CSASLNPGFVQEETQYF. DNA for the CDR3: TGCAGTGCTAGTCTCAACCCCGGGTTCGTCCAAGAAGAGACCCAGTACTTC.

CDR3 region: CASSTSGPGDTQYF. Written as DNA, the CDR3 is TGTGCCAGCAGTACTAGCGGGCCTGGGGATACGCAGTATTTT. This rearrangement joins TRBV12-3 or TRBV12-4 to TRBJ2-3, with 9 bases fitting TRBD2. Trimming removed 5 bases from V and 6 bases from J; junction bases left unmatched: 6. The CDR3 runs 14 residues.

The gene calls are TRBV15 and TRBJ2-3; tentatively, D is TRBD2 (7 bases). The CDR3 spans 13 residues. The V gene lost 8 bases and the J gene lost 1 base, with 10 bases spanning the gap. Per germline, CDR1 LNHNV and CDR2 YYDKDF (reference sequence). CDR3 coding DNA: TGTGCCACCGCGGGGGCCCGCACAGATACGCAGTATTTT. Translating gives CATAGARTDTQYF.

The rearrangement links TRBV9 to TRBJ1-2; D is possibly TRBD1 (6 bases). The CDR3 sequence is 12 residues long. The germline V and J ends were trimmed by 3 bases and 6 bases, with 9 bases remaining between them. The germline CDR1 and CDR2 sequences are SGDLS and YYNGEE. As DNA, the CDR3 is TGTGCCAGCAGCGGGGACATTGATGGCTACACCTTC. This encodes CASSGDIDGYTF.

V and J are TRBV18 and TRBJ2-7, with TRBD1 identical over 7 bases. V was clipped by 2 bases and J by 3 bases; unmatched bases: 4. CDR3 length: 14 residues. Germline values: CDR1 KGHSH, CDR2 LQKENI. In DNA, the CDR3 is TGTGCCAGCTCACCAAACAGGGGATACTACGAGCAGTACTTC. It is translated as CASSPNRGYYEQYF.

The J gene is TRBJ2-1, the V gene TRBV19; D is perhaps TRBD1 (5 bases). This CDR3 has 13 residues. CDR1 and CDR2 from the germline V gene are LNHDA and SQIVND (reference sequence). Deletions cut 3 bases from V and 4 bases from J, with 7 bases between. DNA of the CDR3: TGTGCCAGTAGTATTACAGGTTACAATGAGCAGTTCTTC. Its protein is CASSITGYNEQFF.

This chain joins TRBV6-5 and TRBJ2-3, with a tentative D call TRBD2 (7 bases). Trimming pared 2 bases from V and 2 bases from J, leaving 20 bases between. Germline-derived CDR1 and CDR2 are MNHEY and SVGAGI. This CDR3 contains 18 residues. CDR3 DNA sequence: TGTGCCAGCAGTTACACCGCGGCGGGGGCGTCTAACACAGATACGCAGTATTTT. Its translation: CASSYTAAGASNTDTQYF.

This chain connects TRBV7-6 to TRBJ1-6; a weak D match, TRBD1 (5 bases). CDR3 size: 18 residues. Trimming cost V 6 bases and J 7 bases, with 25 bases left between them. Germline V gene data show CDR1 as SGHVS and CDR2 as FNYEAQ. CDR3 sequence reads: CASSSKFAGTAGNSPLHF. The CDR3 coding sequence is TGTGCCAGCAGTTCTAAATTCGCGGGGACCGCCGGGAATTCACCCCTCCACTTT.

This clonotype came up a few times. The chain has TRBV5-5 and TRBJ2-1, with TRBD2 matching 9 bases. The V segment lost 0 bases and the J segment 10 bases; nucleotides outside the gene matches: 2. Germline V gene sequence: CDR1 SGHKS, CDR2 YYEKEE (reference sequence). This CDR3 is built from 13 residues. The CDR3 is CASSLDLAGEQFF. CDR3 bases: TGTGCCAGCAGCTTGGACCTAGCGGGGGAGCAGTTCTTC.

This clonotype was counted between two and nine times. V and J are TRBV12-3 or TRBV12-4 and TRBJ2-5; 10 positions agree with TRBD1. This CDR3 comprises 15 residues. J was trimmed by 5 bases and V by 7 bases; bases with no gene match: 10. The chain's CDR3 is CASTADRGLGETQYF. DNA for the CDR3: TGTGCCAGCACCGCAGACAGGGGGCTGGGGGAGACCCAGTACTTC.

This rearrangement joins TRBV5-6 to TRBJ2-7; perhaps D is TRBD1 or TRBD2 (5 bases each). CDR1 is SGHDT, CDR2 YYEEEE, per germline. CDR3 size: 14 residues. Trimming removed 2 bases at V and 3 bases at J, with 12 bases between. Written as DNA, the CDR3 is TGTGCCAGCAGCTTCCGGGACGGTGGCTACGAGCAGTACTTC. Translated: CASSFRDGGYEQYF.

This clonotype was counted between two and nine times. The V call is TRBV29-1, the J call TRBJ2-7; no reliable D call. CDR1 is SQVTM and CDR2 is ANQGSEA in the germline V gene. This CDR3 comprises 13 residues. V lost 4 bases and J lost 3, with 13 bases in between. DNA for the CDR3: TGCAGCGTTGTCCATCCCCAAGGCTACGAGCAGTACTTC. It codes for CSVVHPQGYEQYF.

This clonotype came up a few times. The chain couples TRBV5-1 to TRBJ2-5; D gene ambiguous. Trimming shortened V by 2 bases and J by 4 bases, and 18 bases separated the two germline ends. Germline lookup yields CDR1 SGHRS and CDR2 YFSETQ. The CDR3 sequence is 16 residues long. The CDR3 coding sequence is TGCGCCAGCAGCTTCGGGCAGAGGTTGGGCACAGAGACCCAGTACTTC. Its protein is CASSFGQRLGTETQYF.

The J gene is TRBJ2-2, the V gene TRBV11-2; a possible D gene is TRBD2 (5 bases). Germline CDR1 reads SGHAT; CDR2 reads FQNNGV. The V end was cut by 2 bases, the J end by 7 bases, with 17 bases between. The CDR3 runs 16 residues. The CDR3 here is CASSLRLSGEYGELFF. For the CDR3, the DNA is TGTGCCAGCAGCTTAAGACTCTCTGGGGAGTACGGGGAGCTGTTTTTT.

This clonotype appeared many times. The V gene is TRBV9, the J gene TRBJ2-3, with 11 bases that match TRBD2. Germline CDR1 SGDLS, CDR2 YYNGEE. The CDR3 contains 17 residues. The junction had 10 bases not matched to a gene; V was cut back by 3 bases and J by 4 bases. The CDR3 loop reads CASSEPIAGGQADTQYF. The CDR3 bases are TGTGCCAGCAGCGAGCCTATAGCGGGGGGGCAGGCAGATACGCAGTATTTT.